There are a few counts of the clone carrying this T cell receptor (beta chain). Antigen specificity is unknown. The data originate from a study of response to subunit inactivated influenza vaccine. TCRdb re-analysed the RT-PCR reads in MiXCR, keeping a single row per CDR3 protein. The sample includes around 490,000 distinct CDR3 sequences, approximately 7.7% of them seen just once. Study findings and constraints: Each seasonal influenza vaccination recruits few new T cells, the authors suggested.

The sample was PBMCs from blood, taken roughly 24 months after vaccination. This sequence was found in a man aged 50-75 years who received an inactivated influenza vaccine.

The DNA of the CDR3 is TGCGCCAGCAGCCAAGATCAGTGGACGAACACAGATACGCAGTATTTT. This translates into CASSQDQWTNTDTQYF. This sequence joins TRBV4-1 and TRBJ2-3; D remains ambiguous. Germline V gives CDR1 MGHRA, CDR2 YSYEKL. V was cut by 0 bases and J by 2 bases, with 12 bases left in between. CDR3 length equals 16 residues.